This TCR beta chain was obtained from a study of molecular identifiers for immune sequencing clone quantification. Via MiXCR, TCRdb re-called the PCR reads, giving one row per CDR3 protein. The sample consists of more than 450,000 distinct CDR3 sequences, about 22% of them appearing once. Trimming pared 7 bases from V and 6 bases from J, leaving 18 bases between. The CDR3 has 14 residues. Germline V gene data show CDR1 as PRHDT and CDR2 as FYEKMQ (reference sequence). Comments on this clonotype: A much larger clone is a single base away; this may be a read error.

The V gene is TRBV13, the J gene TRBJ1-1, with D uncertain. Sequences were obtained from naive CD8+ T cells from blood, with Jurkat cell RNA spiked in. The subset is: FACS-sorted CD8+CD4-CCR7+CD45RA+ naive T cells. The TCR comes from a human donor in good health. Some libraries in this study had Jurkat cell RNA spiked in. The CDR3 region has the DNA TGTGCCAGCACCGCCCGCCAGCCCCAAGCTGAAGCTTTCTTT. Residues: CASTARQPQAEAFF.